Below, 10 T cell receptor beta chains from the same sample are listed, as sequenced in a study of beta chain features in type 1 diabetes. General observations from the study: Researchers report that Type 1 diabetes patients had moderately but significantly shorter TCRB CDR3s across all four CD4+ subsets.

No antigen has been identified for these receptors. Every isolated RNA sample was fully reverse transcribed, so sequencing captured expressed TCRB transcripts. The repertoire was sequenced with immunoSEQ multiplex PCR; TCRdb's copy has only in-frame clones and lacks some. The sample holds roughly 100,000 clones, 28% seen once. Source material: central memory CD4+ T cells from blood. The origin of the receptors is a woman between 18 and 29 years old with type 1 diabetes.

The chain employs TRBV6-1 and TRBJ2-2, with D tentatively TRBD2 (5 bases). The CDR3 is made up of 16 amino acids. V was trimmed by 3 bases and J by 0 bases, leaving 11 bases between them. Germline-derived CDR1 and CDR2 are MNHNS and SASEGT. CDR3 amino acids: CASSDWRHANTGELFF. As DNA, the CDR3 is TGTGCCAGCAGTGATTGGAGGCACGCGAACACCGGGGAGCTGTTTTTT.

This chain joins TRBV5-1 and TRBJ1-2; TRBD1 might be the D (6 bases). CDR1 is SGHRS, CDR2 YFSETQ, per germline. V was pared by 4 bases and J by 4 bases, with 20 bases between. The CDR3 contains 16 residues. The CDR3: CASSPEGQGPLYGYTF. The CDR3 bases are TGCGCCAGCAGCCCCGAGGGGCAGGGGCCTCTCTATGGCTACACCTTC.

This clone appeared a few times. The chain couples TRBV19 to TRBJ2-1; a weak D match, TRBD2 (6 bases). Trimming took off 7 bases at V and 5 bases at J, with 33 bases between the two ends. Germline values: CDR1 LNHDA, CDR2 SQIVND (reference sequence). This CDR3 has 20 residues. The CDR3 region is CASNRRWIPRTGWGDNEQFF. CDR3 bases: TGTGCCAGTAACCGACGCTGGATACCTAGAACGGGATGGGGGGACAATGAGCAGTTCTTC. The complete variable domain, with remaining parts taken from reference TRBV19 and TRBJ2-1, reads DGGITQSPKYLFRKEGQNVTLSCEQNLNHDAMYWYRQDPGQGLRLIYYSQIVNDFQKGDIAEGYSVSREKKESFPLTVTSAQKNPTAFYLCASNRRWIPRTGWGDNEQFFGPGTRLTVL.

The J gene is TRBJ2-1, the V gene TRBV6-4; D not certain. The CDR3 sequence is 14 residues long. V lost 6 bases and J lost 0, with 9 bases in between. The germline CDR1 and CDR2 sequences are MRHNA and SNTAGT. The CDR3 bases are TGTGCCAGCAGCTACTATAGCTCCTACAATGAGCAGTTCTTC. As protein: CASSYYSSYNEQFF.

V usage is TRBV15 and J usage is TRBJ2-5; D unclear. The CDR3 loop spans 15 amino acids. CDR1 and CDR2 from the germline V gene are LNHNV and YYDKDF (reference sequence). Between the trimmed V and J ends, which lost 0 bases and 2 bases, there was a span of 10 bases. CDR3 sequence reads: CATSRERQPQETQYF. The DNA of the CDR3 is TGTGCCACCAGCAGAGAGCGGCAGCCGCAAGAGACCCAGTACTTC.

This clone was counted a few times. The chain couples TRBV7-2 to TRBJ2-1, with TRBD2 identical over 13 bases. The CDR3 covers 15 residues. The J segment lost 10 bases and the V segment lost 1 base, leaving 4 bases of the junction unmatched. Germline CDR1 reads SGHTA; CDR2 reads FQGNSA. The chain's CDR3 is CASSLGTSGSWEQFF. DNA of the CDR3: TGTGCCAGCAGCTTAGGGACTAGCGGGAGTTGGGAGCAGTTCTTC.

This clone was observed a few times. CDR3 coding DNA: TGTGCCAGCAGTTATGACAGAGATCGCGAGCAGTACTTC. Amino acids: CASSYDRDREQYF. The genes are TRBV6-5 and TRBJ2-7, with D perhaps TRBD1 (5 bases). This CDR3 region has 13 residues. V lost 3 bases, J lost 6 bases, and 12 bases lay in between. From germline, CDR1 is MNHEY and CDR2 SVGAGI.

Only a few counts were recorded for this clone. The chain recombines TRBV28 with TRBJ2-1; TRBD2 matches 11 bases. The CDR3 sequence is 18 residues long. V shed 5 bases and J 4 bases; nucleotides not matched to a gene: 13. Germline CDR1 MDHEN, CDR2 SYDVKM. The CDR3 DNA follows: TGTGCCAGCAGTCCCTCGTCCCTAGCGGGAGGATCGTACAATGAGCAGTTCTTC. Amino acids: CASSPSSLAGGSYNEQFF.

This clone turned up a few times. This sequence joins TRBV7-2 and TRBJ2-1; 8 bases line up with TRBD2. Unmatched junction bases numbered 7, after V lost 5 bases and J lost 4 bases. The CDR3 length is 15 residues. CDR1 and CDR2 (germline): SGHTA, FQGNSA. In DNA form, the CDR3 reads TGTGCCAGCAGCCCGGGACTAGGGGCGTACAATGAGCAGTTCTTC. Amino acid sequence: CASSPGLGAYNEQFF.

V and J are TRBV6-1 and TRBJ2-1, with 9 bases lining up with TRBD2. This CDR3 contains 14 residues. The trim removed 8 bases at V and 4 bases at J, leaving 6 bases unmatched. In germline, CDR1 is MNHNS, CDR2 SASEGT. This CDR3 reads CASQGLAVYNEQFF. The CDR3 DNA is TGTGCCAGCCAGGGACTAGCTGTTTACAATGAGCAGTTCTTC.